The clone carrying this TCR beta chain turned up a few times. Followed longitudinally, the Seattle patients had been enrolled during active infection. Germline V gene lookup returns CDR1 LNHDA and CDR2 SQIVND (reference sequence). This CDR3 comprises 15 residues. After removal of 7 bases from V and 7 bases from J, the junction contained 10 bases not matched to a gene. This sample is part of a study of blood T cell repertoires in COVID-19. Study details: From T cells, B-cell-depleted T cells, or PBMCs came the material, which was cDNA or gDNA.

The authors' processing: Reference gene primer amplification gave nucleated cell count estimates. Some clones are missing from TCRdb's copy, which holds only in-frame ones; the method was immunoSEQ multiplex PCR. The V and J calls and clone size are taken from that table; D and trimming were inferred from the DNA. Of 100,000 to 150,000 clones listed, roughly 85% are singletons. Sequenced material: peripheral blood. The V and J genes are TRBV19 and TRBJ2-1; 10 nucleotides line up with TRBD2. This clonotype was sampled from a woman aged 80 or over with COVID-19, enrolled during active disease. CDR3 protein: CASTRGSGRANEQFF. The CDR3, as DNA: TGTGCCAGTACCCGCGGGAGCGGGAGGGCGAATGAGCAGTTCTTC.